This is a list of T cell receptor beta chains from one sample in a study of T-cell memory formation after mild COVID-19. TCRdb processed the 5' RACE reads anew with MiXCR; each CDR3 protein has one entry. The profile shows around 150,000 distinct CDR3 sequences, 11% of them singletons. The sequencing sample was made of PBMCs or a T cell subset sorted from them (not recorded which). The origin of the receptors is a man aged 18 to 29 who had mild COVID-19 (a few samples of this study predate the infection). Cell type and time point are not known. Both conserved end residues are trimmed from each CDR3. A D gene is named only where the DNA matches it firmly.

v_call	cdr3_length	d_call	cdr3_aa
TRBV7-9	11	-	ASSLQGNYGYT
TRBV7-9	13	-	ASSPQGTRNTEAF
TRBV19	16	-	ASSIIGALTAGNTEAF
TRBV6-5	11	-	ASRWGSYNEQF
TRBV12-3/TRBV12-4	11	-	ASSQGARETQY
TRBV4-2	16	-	ASSQGEGYYYSNTEAF
TRBV12-3/TRBV12-4	12	-	ASRSRKFQETQY
TRBV7-2	14	TRBD2	ASSFTGGGYTDTQY
TRBV5-1	11	-	ASSFLANYGYT
TRBV5-1	13	-	ASSLVAGMNTEAF
TRBV7-2	10	-	ASSPRTGSVD
TRBV5-4	15	TRBD1	ASSLWDRGFPNYGYT
TRBV7-3	14	TRBD1	ASSLLGTGRTGELF
TRBV20-1	11	-	SAKGRTYNEQF
TRBV5-1	13	-	ASGQEFSGANVLT
TRBV4-3	17	-	ASSLKHGGGGLRTDTQY
TRBV11-2	11	-	ASSLEGDGELF
TRBV6-2/TRBV6-3	11	-	ASSYKSDQPQH
TRBV5-6	11	-	ASSFDRSEKLF
TRBV27	13	-	ASSLVGRSGYEQY
TRBV4-3	14	-	ASSHRLGGSGNTIY
TRBV20-1	11	-	SARGPGIPEAF
TRBV2	11	TRBD1	ASSGQPNQPQH
TRBV29-1	10	-	SGYRKNTEAF
TRBV7-2	10	-	ASSLAPYEQY
TRBV20-1	12	-	SARGGTFGQPQH
TRBV5-4	11	TRBD2	ASSLQRGPYKY
TRBV4-3	15	TRBD1	ASSLVGQGVENSPLH
TRBV27	10	TRBD2	SSSTNGGKQF
TRBV5-1	13	TRBD1	ASSPAGAGGAEQF
TRBV6-5	13	TRBD1	ASRTAGTVGNEQF
TRBV7-2	14	-	ASSLTEVLSTDTQY
TRBV7-2	12	-	ASSSSVRADTQY
TRBV7-9	17	TRBD1	ASSRGGGQSSSYNSPLH
TRBV3-1	15	TRBD2	ASSQGLAGVIKETQY